This TCR beta chain was identified during a study of shared clonotypes between healthy human individuals. Sequenced by immunoSEQ multiplex PCR; TCRdb stores in-frame clones only, minus some. The sample lists approximately 1.5 million clones; about 98.5% were seen once. Healthy HIV-negative adults without recent acute infections or vaccinations served as donors. Subsets obtained from CD4+ cells comprised CD45RA+ naive and CD45RA-negative memory cells. The sample was naive CD4+ T cells sorted from blood. Subset noted: CD45RA+ positively selected. This TCR derives from a man aged 30 to 45 in good health.

This CDR3 is CASSLLAGVGVYEQYF. CDR3 nucleotides: TGCGCCAGCAGCTTACTAGCGGGAGTGGGGGTCTACGAGCAGTACTTC. The V and J genes are TRBV5-1 and TRBJ2-7, with TRBD2 identical over 11 bases. V was pared by 2 bases and J by 3 bases, with 7 bases of the junction left unmatched. This CDR3 contains 16 residues. Germline CDR1 is SGHRS and CDR2 is YFSETQ.